The 21 T cell receptor beta chains reported below all come from one sample, sequenced in a study of CD8 T cell repertoires and HIV-1 epitope variants. No cognate antigen is known for these TCRs. Using immunoSEQ multiplex PCR, the repertoire was profiled, and TCRdb retains in-frame clones only, with some absent. This table has roughly 5,200 clones, 55% to 70% appearing once. Source material: cultured CD8+ T cells derived from PBMCs. These receptor sequences come from a male donor with HIV.

This clone rates as large. The chain links TRBV5-1 to TRBJ1-2; the D is unclear. CDR1 and CDR2 from the germline V gene are SGHRS and YFSETQ. This CDR3 has 14 amino acids. V lost 3 bases and J lost 0, with 9 bases in between. The CDR3 is CASSSQETNYGYTF. For the CDR3, the DNA is TGCGCCAGCAGCTCGCAGGAGACTAACTATGGCTACACCTTC.

The table lists this clone with a few counts. The rearrangement links TRBV19 to TRBJ1-1, with TRBD1 as a possible D gene (5 bases). CDR3 length equals 13 residues. V was clipped by 1 base and J by 6 bases, with 9 bases between them. Germline CDR1 LNHDA, CDR2 SQIVND (reference sequence). The CDR3 sequence: CASSIVGDAEAFF. In DNA, the CDR3 is TGTGCCAGTAGTATAGTGGGGGACGCTGAAGCTTTCTTT.

This clone was seen a handful of times. The chain carries TRBV7-2 and TRBJ1-5; D possibly corresponds to TRBD1 (5 bases). Germline V gene lookup returns CDR1 SGHTA and CDR2 FQGNSA. V was pared by 3 bases and J by 6 bases, with 15 bases between. The CDR3 spans 15 residues. CDR3 sequence reads: CASSLGRAAGQPQHF. The CDR3 bases are TGTGCCAGCAGCTTGGGACGGGCGGCAGGTCAGCCCCAGCATTTT.

V usage is TRBV9 and J usage is TRBJ1-1, with 12 bases matching TRBD1. V gave up 4 bases and J gave up 7 bases; unmatched junction bases: 8. Germline assignment: CDR1 SGDLS and CDR2 YYNGEE. There are 15 residues in the CDR3. The CDR3 region has the DNA TGTGCCAGCAGCTCGTCCCGGGACAGGGGGCATGAAGCTTTCTTT. Translated: CASSSSRDRGHEAFF.

This clone was recorded a few times. The CDR3 reads CAISETTGTEAFF. DNA of the CDR3: TGTGCCATCAGTGAGACAACAGGGACTGAAGCTTTCTTT. This rearrangement joins TRBV10-3 to TRBJ1-1, with a weak D call TRBD1 (6 bases). Germline CDR1 is ENHRY and CDR2 is SYGVKD. V was pared by 2 bases and J by 5 bases, with 9 bases between. This CDR3 is 13 amino acids long.

This sequence joins TRBV29-1 and TRBJ2-7, with D perhaps TRBD1 (6 bases). The CDR3 runs 12 residues. Trimming stripped 6 bases from V and 2 bases from J, with 11 bases between. CDR1 and CDR2 from the germline V gene are SQVTM and ANQGSEA. The CDR3 here is CSVADRTYEQYF. CDR3 coding DNA: TGCAGCGTCGCTGACAGGACCTACGAGCAGTACTTC.

This chain links TRBV2 with TRBJ1-2; D not resolved. V gave up 3 bases and J gave up 8 bases, with 10 bases separating them. CDR1 is SNHLY, CDR2 FYNNEI, per germline. CDR3 length equals 12 residues. CDR3 residues: CASSESRAGYTF. The CDR3 DNA reads TGTGCCAGCAGTGAGTCAAGAGCGGGCTACACCTTC. The whole variable domain, remainder taken from reference TRBV2 and TRBJ1-2, is EPEVTQTPSHQVTQMGQEVILRCVPISNHLYFYWYRQILGQKVEFLVSFYNNEISEKSEIFDDQFSVERPDGSNFTLKIRSTKLEDSAMYFCASSESRAGYTFGSGTRLTVV.

The rearrangement joins TRBV19 to TRBJ2-2; D not certain. Germline CDR1 LNHDA, CDR2 SQIVND (reference sequence). The CDR3 loop spans 13 amino acids. V was shortened by 4 bases and J by 1 base, with 4 bases between the two germline ends. In nucleotides, the CDR3 is TGTGCCAGTAGTAAAGAGAACACCGGGGAGCTGTTTTTT. This gives the protein CASSKENTGELFF.

The genes are TRBV6-5 and TRBJ1-2; D may be TRBD1 (5 bases). Germline V gene data show CDR1 as MNHEY and CDR2 as SVGAGI. The CDR3 is made up of 13 amino acids. Trimming removed 3 bases at V and 7 bases at J, with 12 bases between. CDR3: CASSYGALGGYTF. Here the CDR3 DNA reads TGTGCCAGCAGTTATGGGGCCCTCGGTGGCTACACCTTC.

The chain recombines TRBV2 with TRBJ2-2; D possibly corresponds to TRBD2 (5 bases). The CDR3 covers 15 residues. V lost 7 bases, J lost 1 base, and 13 bases lay in between. Germline V CDR1 and CDR2: SNHLY, FYNNEI. The CDR3 DNA follows: TGTGCCAGCACATCGGGGTCCTGGAACACCGGGGAGCTGTTTTTT. This codes for CASTSGSWNTGELFF.

V usage is TRBV28 and J usage is TRBJ2-3, with 11 bases aligning to TRBD2. Germline CDR1 and CDR2: MDHEN and SYDVKM. The CDR3 is made up of 14 amino acids. With V trimmed by 8 bases and J by 4 bases, 5 bases remained unmatched. As DNA, the CDR3 is TGTGCCAGCCGGCTAGCGGGAGGCCCAGATACGCAGTATTTT. It translates to CASRLAGGPDTQYF.

The CDR3 spells CASSPQSSYEQYF. DNA of the CDR3: TGTGCCAGCAGCCCACAGAGCTCCTACGAGCAGTACTTC. The chain combines TRBV11-1 with TRBJ2-7, with D unresolved. The CDR3 contains 13 residues. Deletions cut 5 bases from V and 0 bases from J, with 8 bases between. Germline CDR1 reads SGHAT; CDR2 reads FQDESV (reference sequence).

The rearrangement joins TRBV14 to TRBJ1-2; a weak D match, TRBD1 (5 bases). This CDR3 is built from 15 residues. With 3 bases removed from V and 4 bases from J, the gap between germline ends came to 15 bases. The V gene's germline CDR1 is SGHDN and CDR2 FVKESK. Here the CDR3 DNA reads TGTGCCAGCAGCCAGGGTCAGGGCCGAAGCTATGGCTACACCTTC. This gives the protein CASSQGQGRSYGYTF. Looking up the rest from reference TRBV14 and TRBJ1-2 gives the full variable domain: EAGVTQFPSHSVIEKGQTVTLRCDPISGHDNLYWYRRVMGKEIKFLLHFVKESKQDESGMPNNRFLAERTGGTYSTLKVQPAELEDSGVYFCASSQGQGRSYGYTFGSGTRLTVV.

The chain couples TRBV9 to TRBJ2-1; 9 bases are a match to TRBD1. V gave up 3 bases and J gave up 8 bases; unmatched junction bases: 6. This CDR3 spans 14 amino acids. Per the germline V gene, CDR1 is SGDLS and CDR2 is YYNGEE. CDR3 nucleotide sequence: TGTGCCAGCAGCGACAGCACAGGGGGCGATGAGCAGTTCTTC. Translating gives CASSDSTGGDEQFF. Filled out from reference TRBV9 and TRBJ2-1, the complete variable domain reads DSGVTQTPKHLITATGQRVTLRCSPRSGDLSVYWYQQSLDQGLQFLIQYYNGEERAKGNILERFSAQQFPDLHSELNLSSLELGDSALYFCASSDSTGGDEQFFGPGTRLTVL.

The chain is built from TRBV6-5 and TRBJ2-3; 12 bases are shared with TRBD2. Germline V gene sequence: CDR1 MNHEY, CDR2 SVGAGI. CDR3 length: 16 residues. V shed 4 bases and J 2 bases; nucleotides not matched to a gene: 4. This CDR3 is CASSSWTSGDTDTQYF. The DNA of the CDR3 is TGTGCCAGCAGTTCCTGGACTAGCGGGGACACAGATACGCAGTATTTT.

This chain joins TRBV13 and TRBJ2-5; D is unresolved. Germline loops: CDR1 PRHDT, CDR2 FYEKMQ (reference sequence). This CDR3 region has 17 residues. V was pared by 5 bases and J by 4 bases, with 23 bases between. For the CDR3, the DNA is TGTGCCAGCAGCCTTGGTCCTCCCGCAGTGGGCCGAGAGACCCAGTACTTC. This translates into CASSLGPPAVGRETQYF.

This chain joins TRBV7-8 and TRBJ1-5; TRBD1 agrees at 9 bases. The V gene end was trimmed by 6 bases and the J gene end by 0 bases; junction bases not matched to a gene: 9. The CDR3 loop spans 17 amino acids. CDR1 and CDR2 (germline): SGHVS, FQNEAQ. Here the CDR3 reads CASRKGQGFYSNQPQHF. CDR3 DNA sequence: TGTGCCAGCAGAAAGGGACAGGGATTTTATAGCAATCAGCCCCAGCATTTT. Together with reference TRBV7-8 and TRBJ1-5, the CDR3 gives the full variable domain: GAGVSQSPRYKVAKRGQDVALRCDPISGHVSLFWYQQALGQGPEFLTYFQNEAQLDKSGLPSDRFFAERPEGSVSTLKIQRTQQEDSAVYLCASRKGQGFYSNQPQHFGDGTRLSIL.

This clone appeared a single time. This rearrangement joins TRBV7-6 to TRBJ1-5, with 7 bases that match TRBD1. V shed 5 bases and J 1 base; nucleotides not matched to a gene: 2. Germline V gene lookup returns CDR1 SGHVS and CDR2 FNYEAQ. The CDR3 totals 14 residues. Here the CDR3 DNA reads TGTGCCAGCAGCCAGGGACAGAGCAATCAGCCCCAGCATTTT. Residues: CASSQGQSNQPQHF.

This clone was seen only a few times. The CDR3 sequence: CASSMTGRRNTEAFF. Here the CDR3 DNA reads TGTGCCAGCAGTATGACTGGGCGTCGGAACACTGAAGCTTTCTTT. The chain employs TRBV28 and TRBJ1-1; D is unresolved. Trimming took 5 bases from V and 1 from J, leaving 14 bases between them. The V gene's germline CDR1 is MDHEN and CDR2 SYDVKM. The CDR3 is made up of 15 amino acids.

The CDR3 is CASSPRTGFEQYF. Written as DNA, the CDR3 is TGCGCCAGCAGCCCGCGGACAGGGTTCGAGCAGTACTTC. The rearrangement joins TRBV4-3 to TRBJ2-7, with 8 bases matching TRBD1. Germline V gene data show CDR1 as LGHNA and CDR2 as YSLEER. The CDR3 totals 13 residues. J was trimmed by 6 bases and V by 4 bases; bases with no gene match: 5.

J is TRBJ2-2 and V is TRBV5-6, with TRBD2 identical over 7 bases. Losses at the gene ends were 6 bases for V and 4 bases for J; bases not matched to a gene: 12. The CDR3 totals 16 residues. Germline V gene data show CDR1 as SGHDT and CDR2 as YYEEEE. In nucleotides, the CDR3 is TGTGCCAGCACCCCCCTGGGAGGGCCCGTCACCGGGGAGCTGTTTTTT. Translating gives CASTPLGGPVTGELFF.